This is a list of T cell receptor beta chains from one sample in a study of human T cells and chemical hapten exposure. From the RACE reads, TCRdb called clonotypes with MiXCR, one entry per CDR3 protein. Of about 380,000 distinct CDR3 sequences in the sample, about 4.4% were seen once. The sample here was whole blood, taken in connection with sensitization to the hapten diphenylcyclopropenone (DPC). The receptors were sampled from a woman in her forties or fifties with alopecia areata. Some clones in this sample may be carry-over from other donors' samples. Each CDR3 is given with its conserved first and last residue. The D gene is left open where the match is weak. Clone size is stated in some rows and not others, as once, few, many or a class when expanded.

d_gene | len | j_gene | abundance | v_gene | CDR3aa | CDR3nt
TRBD2 | 15 | TRBJ2-1 | - | TRBV27 | CASSRTSGGAYEQFF | TGTGCCAGCAGCCGTACTAGCGGGGGGGCGTACGAGCAGTTCTTC
- | 15 | TRBJ2-3 | many | TRBV7-9 | CASGTGSKITDTQYF | TGTGCCAGCGGGACCGGGTCGAAAATCACAGATACGCAGTATTTT
TRBD2 | 16 | TRBJ2-7 | - | TRBV13 | CASSLGLLTSAYEQYF | TGTGCCAGCAGCTTAGGCCTTTTGACTAGCGCCTACGAGCAGTACTTC
- | 13 | TRBJ2-7 | many | TRBV20-1 | CSARARGRDEQYF | TGCAGTGCTAGGGCACGGGGTAGGGACGAGCAGTACTTC
- | 14 | TRBJ2-3 | few | TRBV6-5 | CASQRWVTTDTQYF | TGTGCCAGCCAGCGGTGGGTGACCACAGATACGCAGTATTTT
- | 12 | TRBJ1-3 | many | TRBV2 | CASAAGGNTIYF | TGTGCCAGTGCGGCGGGGGGAAACACCATATATTTT
- | 13 | TRBJ2-7 | many | TRBV3-1 | CASKLTHKTQQYF | TGTGCCAGCAAATTAACCCATAAGACTCAGCAGTACTTC
TRBD2 | 15 | TRBJ2-1 | many | TRBV20-1 | CSASRPSGSYNEQFF | TGCAGTGCTAGTCGGCCTAGCGGGTCCTACAATGAGCAGTTCTTC
- | 13 | TRBJ1-1 | many | TRBV3-1 | CASSRAGVTEAFF | TGTGCCAGCAGCCGTGCAGGGGTCACTGAAGCTTTCTTT
- | 13 | TRBJ2-5 | few | TRBV13 | CASSGTRRETQYF | TGTGCCAGCAGCGGGACCAGACGAGAGACCCAGTACTTC
- | 16 | TRBJ2-1 | many | TRBV5-1 | CASSLVPTSSYNEQFF | TGCGCCAGCAGCTTGGTACCGACGAGCTCCTACAATGAGCAGTTCTTC
- | 16 | TRBJ2-7 | many | TRBV4-1 | CASSQTGTPSSYEQYF | TGCGCCAGCAGCCAAACCGGGACGCCGAGCTCCTACGAGCAGTACTTC
- | 14 | TRBJ2-5 | - | TRBV6-2/TRBV6-3 | CASNPTQRGETQYF | TGTGCCAGCAATCCCACCCAGAGGGGGGAGACCCAGTACTTC
TRBD1 | 15 | TRBJ2-4 | many | TRBV5-5 | CASSWGQGSKNIQYF | TGTGCCAGCAGCTGGGGACAGGGGTCCAAAAACATTCAGTACTTC
- | 15 | TRBJ2-2 | few | TRBV5-1 | CASSLETGRTGELFF | TGCGCCAGCAGCTTGGAAACAGGGCGAACCGGGGAGCTGTTTTTT
- | 15 | TRBJ2-7 | many | TRBV4-2 | CASSQDASVTYEQYF | TGTGCCAGCAGCCAAGATGCCAGCGTAACCTACGAGCAGTACTTC
- | 13 | TRBJ2-7 | - | TRBV6-5 | CASSYVESNEQYF | TGTGCCAGCAGTTACGTAGAGTCCAACGAGCAGTACTTC
TRBD1 | 13 | TRBJ2-7 | once | TRBV5-4 | CASTDRGVLEQYF | TGTGCCAGCACCGACAGGGGCGTTTTGGAGCAGTACTTC
TRBD1 | 12 | TRBJ1-5 | many | TRBV20-1 | CSAGTVNQPQHF | TGCAGTGCAGGGACAGTGAATCAGCCCCAGCATTTT
- | 13 | TRBJ1-6 | few | TRBV7-2 | CASSVSVAVPLHF | TGTGCCAGCAGCGTAAGTGTGGCAGTGCCCCTCCACTTT
TRBD2 | 16 | TRBJ2-5 | few | TRBV4-2 | CASSQARLAEQETQYF | TGTGCCAGCAGCCAAGCCAGACTAGCGGAGCAAGAGACCCAGTACTTC
- | 16 | TRBJ1-6 | few | TRBV9 | CASSVGGVPNNSPLHF | TGTGCCAGCAGCGTAGGGGGAGTGCCCAATAATTCACCCCTCCACTTT
- | 14 | TRBJ1-2 | - | TRBV5-4 | CASSLHDRNYGYTF | TGTGCCAGCAGCTTACACGACAGGAACTATGGCTACACCTTC
- | 16 | TRBJ1-4 | few | TRBV21-1 | CASSKSEGQGEEKLFF | TGTGCCAGCAGCAAATCTGAGGGGCAAGGAGAGGAAAAACTGTTTTTT
- | 16 | TRBJ1-5 | many | TRBV4-1 | CASSPEPGARNQPQHF | TGCGCCAGCAGCCCCGAGCCGGGGGCGAGAAATCAGCCCCAGCATTTT
TRBD1 | 12 | TRBJ1-2 | many | TRBV9 | CASLDRDHGYTF | TGTGCCAGCCTCGACAGGGATCATGGCTACACCTTC
- | 14 | TRBJ1-1 | many | TRBV6-1 | CASSEVSKGAEAFF | TGTGCCAGCAGTGAAGTTAGTAAGGGGGCTGAAGCTTTCTTT
TRBD2 | 18 | TRBJ2-1 | many | TRBV6-5 | CASSFGTSGGSSYNEQFF | TGTGCCAGCAGTTTTGGGACTAGCGGGGGGAGCTCCTACAATGAGCAGTTCTTC
- | 17 | TRBJ2-2 | many | TRBV7-7 | CASSLPPGVANTGELFF | TGTGCCAGCAGCTTACCCCCCGGGGTCGCGAACACCGGGGAGCTGTTTTTT
- | 14 | TRBJ2-7 | - | TRBV18 | CASSPNRASYEQYF | TGTGCCAGCTCACCAAACAGGGCCTCCTACGAGCAGTACTTC
- | 14 | TRBJ2-3 | many | TRBV5-6 | CASSLLLDINTQYF | TGTGCCAGCAGCTTATTACTAGACATAAATACGCAGTATTTT
- | 17 | TRBJ1-6 | - | TRBV3-1 | CASSQEVGAGANSPLHF | TGTGCCAGCAGCCAAGAGGTCGGGGCAGGGGCTAATTCACCCCTCCACTTT
- | 13 | TRBJ1-2 | many | TRBV29-1 | CSVERDVNYGYTF | TGCAGCGTTGAAAGGGACGTAAACTATGGCTACACCTTC
- | 14 | TRBJ2-7 | - | TRBV11-2 | CASSLVPAGAEQYF | TGTGCCAGCAGCTTAGTTCCCGCAGGGGCCGAGCAGTACTTC